These 19 T cell receptor beta chains were all obtained from the same sample, sequenced in a study of T cell changes during pregnancy in multiple sclerosis. Sequenced by immunoSEQ multiplex PCR; TCRdb stores in-frame clones only, minus some. The table lists about 100,000 clones, 90% to 95% of them singletons, with about 1% in the top ten. The sample here was peripheral blood, taken before pregnancy. These TCRs come from a female donor with multiple sclerosis, enrolled in a pregnancy study.

The rearrangement joins TRBV30 to TRBJ2-7; D possibly corresponds to TRBD2 (6 bases). Germline V CDR1 and CDR2: GTSNPN, SVGIG (reference sequence). V lost 2 bases and J lost 2, with 19 bases in between. This CDR3 has 16 amino acids. The CDR3 region has the DNA TGTGCCTGGAGTCCGAGAACGGGACTGATGACCTACGAGCAGTACTTC. Protein product: CAWSPRTGLMTYEQYF.

A single count supports this clone. The V and J genes are TRBV7-3 and TRBJ2-1; TRBD1 aligns across 7 bases. Germline V gene data show CDR1 as SGHTA and CDR2 as FQGTGA. Unmatched junction bases numbered 8, after V lost 5 bases and J lost 4 bases. This CDR3 spans 15 amino acids. The CDR3 coding sequence is TGTGCCAGCAGCAAAACCTCGACAGGGTACAATGAGCAGTTCTTC. As protein: CASSKTSTGYNEQFF.

J is TRBJ2-7 and V is TRBV28; weak D call: TRBD1 (5 bases). The CDR3 is made up of 13 amino acids. Trimming removed 2 bases from V and 6 bases from J, with 11 bases in between. CDR1 is MDHEN and CDR2 is SYDVKM in the germline V gene. The CDR3 DNA reads TGTGCCAGCAGTTTACAGGGAAGGGGCGAGCAGTACTTC. This sequence encodes CASSLQGRGEQYF. Variable domain in full (rest from reference TRBV28 and TRBJ2-7): DVKVTQSSRYLVKRTGEKVFLECVQDMDHENMFWYRQDPGLGLRLIYFSYDVKMKEKGDIPEGYSVSREKKERFSLILESASTNQTSMYLCASSLQGRGEQYFGPGTRLTVT.

The rearrangement links TRBV19 to TRBJ2-3; TRBD2 agrees at 8 bases. In germline, CDR1 is LNHDA, CDR2 SQIVND (reference sequence). The J segment lost 4 bases and the V segment lost 5 bases, leaving 14 bases of the junction unmatched. This CDR3 comprises 17 residues. This chain's CDR3 is CASSLPPGAGVADTQYF. The CDR3 nucleotides read TGTGCCAGTAGTTTACCCCCGGGAGCGGGAGTGGCAGATACGCAGTATTTT.

The chain recombines TRBV18 with TRBJ2-2; possibly TRBD2 for D (5 bases). This CDR3 contains 14 residues. The germline V and J ends were trimmed by 2 bases and 4 bases, with 8 bases remaining between them. Germline V CDR1 and CDR2: KGHSH, LQKENI. The DNA for the CDR3 is TGTGCCAGCTCACCATCACTAGTCACCGGGGAGCTGTTTTTT. Its protein product is CASSPSLVTGELFF.

The CDR3 sequence is CASSLAGLWEGNTEAFF. CDR3 coding DNA: TGCGCCAGCAGCTTGGCCGGTTTGTGGGAGGGGAACACTGAAGCTTTCTTT. V gene TRBV5-1 combines with J gene TRBJ1-1; D uncertain. CDR3 length: 17 residues. Germline V CDR1 and CDR2: SGHRS, YFSETQ. V was trimmed by 0 bases and J by 1 base, leaving 16 bases between them.

The chain employs TRBV19 and TRBJ1-2; 8 bases are a match to TRBD1. Germline CDR1 reads LNHDA; CDR2 reads SQIVND (reference sequence). J lost 4 bases, V lost 6 bases, and 7 bases had no gene match. The CDR3 consists of 14 residues. Written as DNA, the CDR3 is TGTGCCAGTAGCCCTGGGACAGGACCCTATGGCTACACCTTC. Amino acids: CASSPGTGPYGYTF.

V usage is TRBV27 and J usage is TRBJ1-2, with D possibly matching TRBD1 (6 bases). The germline CDR1 and CDR2 sequences are MNHEY and SMNVEV (reference sequence). The CDR3 is 15 amino acids. The V and J ends lost 2 bases and 8 bases respectively, with 18 bases between them. The CDR3 spells CASSLGGAPWGGYTF. The DNA for the CDR3 is TGTGCCAGCAGTTTAGGGGGGGCCCCGTGGGGAGGCTACACCTTC.

Only one count was recorded for this clone. CDR3 nucleotide sequence: TGTGCCAGCAGTGAAGCGGTGGGGGGCAATGAGCAGTTCTTC. This gives the protein CASSEAVGGNEQFF. The chain uses TRBV2 and TRBJ2-1, with D possibly matching TRBD2 (6 bases). V lost 0 bases to trimming and J lost 6 bases, with 9 bases between them. The CDR3 sequence is 14 residues long. Per germline, CDR1 SNHLY and CDR2 FYNNEI.

The chain combines TRBV7-8 with TRBJ2-1; tentatively, D is TRBD1 (5 bases). Trimming shortened V by 2 bases and J by 5 bases, and 16 bases separated the two germline ends. The CDR3 is 16 residues long. The germline CDR1 and CDR2 sequences are SGHVS and FQNEAQ. The CDR3, as DNA: TGTGCCAGCAGCTTACCAACAGACAGCCTAAACAATGAGCAGTTCTTC. Its translation is CASSLPTDSLNNEQFF.

The chain carries TRBV5-1 and TRBJ2-7, with D tentatively TRBD1 (5 bases). The CDR3 has 13 residues. The germline V gene encodes CDR1 SGHRS and CDR2 YFSETQ. The V end lost 1 base, the J end lost 0 bases, and 5 bases lay between the germline ends. The CDR3 DNA is TGCGCCAGCAGCTTGACAGGCTCCTACGAGCAGTACTTC. Protein product: CASSLTGSYEQYF.

The gene calls are TRBV5-6 and TRBJ2-1; D possibly corresponds to TRBD2 (6 bases). V dropped 5 bases and J dropped 6 bases, with 15 bases sitting between them. This CDR3 has 14 residues. Germline V gene data show CDR1 as SGHDT and CDR2 as YYEEEE. The CDR3: CASSRPGVSNEQFF. CDR3 in DNA: TGTGCCAGCAGTCGACCGGGGGTTAGCAATGAGCAGTTCTTC.

This clone was picked up one time. The V call is TRBV4-1, the J call TRBJ2-1; TRBD2 matches at 8 bases. J gave up 6 bases and V 2 bases, and 15 bases lay outside the gene matches. The CDR3 has 18 residues. CDR1 and CDR2 from the germline V gene are MGHRA and YSYEKL. For the CDR3, the DNA is TGCGCCAGCAGCCAAAGACTAGCGCCCCGACACCCCCCCAATGAGCAGTTCTTC. Amino acids: CASSQRLAPRHPPNEQFF.

The chain links TRBV25-1 to TRBJ2-4; unclear D gene. This CDR3 has 16 residues. Germline-derived CDR1 and CDR2 are MGHDK and SYGVNS. V lost 1 base, J lost 1 base, and 11 bases lay in between. The CDR3 sequence: CASSESGAVAKNIQYF. CDR3 nucleotide sequence: TGTGCCAGCAGTGAATCCGGAGCCGTGGCCAAAAACATTCAGTACTTC.

This clone has only one observation. The genes are TRBV7-2 and TRBJ1-1; D is perhaps TRBD1 (6 bases). Trimming cost V 8 bases and J 1 base, with 17 bases left between them. The germline V gene has CDR1 SGHTA and CDR2 FQGNSA. This CDR3 spans 15 amino acids. CDR3 DNA sequence: TGTGCCAGCCACCTATTGGGGGGGGCGAACACTGAAGCTTTCTTT. This translates into CASHLLGGANTEAFF.

This sequence joins TRBV7-6 and TRBJ2-1, with 7 bases that match TRBD2. Germline values: CDR1 SGHVS, CDR2 FNYEAQ. Germline trimming cut 2 bases from V and 2 bases from J; bases unmatched to any gene: 12. The CDR3 covers 18 residues. CDR3 amino acids: CASSLYGGSSMTYNEQFF. In DNA, the CDR3 is TGTGCCAGCAGCTTATATGGCGGGAGTTCTATGACCTACAATGAGCAGTTCTTC.

The CDR3 here is CASSYRTRQETQYF. The DNA of the CDR3 is TGTGCCAGCAGTTACAGGACTCGCCAAGAGACCCAGTACTTC. The chain combines TRBV6-6 with TRBJ2-5; tentatively, D is TRBD2 (5 bases). Per the germline V gene, CDR1 is MNHNY and CDR2 is SVGAGI (reference sequence). Trimming removed 2 bases at V and 1 base at J, with 8 bases between. This CDR3 has 14 residues.

Only one count was recorded for this clone. The V gene is TRBV2, the J gene TRBJ2-1; 9 bases fit TRBD1. The V gene's germline CDR1 is SNHLY and CDR2 FYNNEI. Trimming cost V 2 bases and J 4 bases; bases outside gene matches: 12. This CDR3 comprises 18 residues. CDR3 nucleotide sequence: TGTGCCAGCAGTGAAATTCGGCCGGGACAGGGCTTATACAATGAGCAGTTCTTC. It encodes CASSEIRPGQGLYNEQFF.

The chain is built from TRBV5-1 and TRBJ2-2; 14 bases agree with TRBD2. Germline-derived CDR1 and CDR2 are SGHRS and YFSETQ. The V and J ends lost 5 bases and 0 bases, in that order; junction bases with no gene match: 3. This CDR3 region has 17 residues. This CDR3 is CASRTGLAGANTGELFF. The CDR3 bases are TGCGCCAGCAGGACGGGACTAGCGGGGGCGAACACCGGGGAGCTGTTTTTT.